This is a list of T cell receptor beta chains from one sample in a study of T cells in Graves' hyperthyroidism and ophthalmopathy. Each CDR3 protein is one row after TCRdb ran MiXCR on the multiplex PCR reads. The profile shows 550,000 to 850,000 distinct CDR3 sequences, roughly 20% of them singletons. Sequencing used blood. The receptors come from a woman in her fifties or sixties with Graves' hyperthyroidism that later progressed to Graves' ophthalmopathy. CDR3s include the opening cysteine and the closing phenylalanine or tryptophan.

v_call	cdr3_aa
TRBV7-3	CASSPSPPGAYSPLHF
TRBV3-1	CASSQDQGYTGELFF
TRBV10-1	CASSGNGALKYNEQFF
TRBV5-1	CASSSEERRNEKLFF
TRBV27	CASSLYWDNQPQHF
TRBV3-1	CASSQETANGYTF
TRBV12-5	CASGLSGGAQGGYTF
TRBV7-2	CASSMPGQGGYGYTF
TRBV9	CASSVRDGNSPLHF
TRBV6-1	CASRPLGVGGPYNEQFF
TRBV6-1	CASSEVGVDNQPQHF
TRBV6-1	CASSDLTLNTEAFF
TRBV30	CAWGGRNNEKLFF
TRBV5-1	CASRFGLRSGNTIYF
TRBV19	CASRDTRQETQYF
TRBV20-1	CSTRGYRGANTGELFF
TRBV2	CASSEGEHLGYTF
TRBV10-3	CVIGPQNTEAFF
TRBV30	CASTFRENYGYTF
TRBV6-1	CASSAEGQGRSYTF
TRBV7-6	CASRRQANYGYTF
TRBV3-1	CASSQVRGSPYEQYF
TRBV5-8	CASILLPENTNEKLFF
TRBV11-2	CASSFQAGGSDTQYF
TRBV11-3	CASSQEEFAGVRFNEQFF
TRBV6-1	CASSEQAGRLQPQHF
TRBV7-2	CASSITTHEQYF
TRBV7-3	CASSKGTGAETQYF
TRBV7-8	CASSAPGPSNLYEQYF
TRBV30	CAWSTRVGDHYGYTF
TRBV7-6	CASSLPFSRTSDTQYF
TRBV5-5	CASTRGGFQETQYF
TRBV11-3	CASSSFKGGFDEQFF
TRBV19	CATSGDPANYGYTF
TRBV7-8	CASSLLSPGGNTEAFF
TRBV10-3	CAISASLDRLDGYTF
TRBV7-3	CASSGTGIFADTQYF
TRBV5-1	CASSLEDRGGEKLFF
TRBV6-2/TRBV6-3	CASSDHGAGDYNEQFF
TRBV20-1	CSARQGGNQPQHF
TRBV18	CASSPGQGARETQYF
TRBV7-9	CASSPGGYTF
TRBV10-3	CAISEGQEEGGGYTF
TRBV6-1	CASSETRGGTDTQYF